This TCR delta chain was identified during a study of fetal and pediatric gammadelta thymocytes (dated by TCRdb to between 2020 and 2023). As for the study more broadly: Previously published data and newly generated, unpublished data were combined in the bulk gammadelta thymocyte repertoires, which were used to strengthen a single-cell study of gammadelta thymocyte development. The bulk gammadelta thymocyte repertoire set covered about 10 subjects in total, 3 fetal thymus donors and 7 pediatric thymus donors. Unpublished data were combined with previously published data (refs 27,28) to make up the bulk gammadelta thymocyte repertoires. Bulk TCR repertoire data were included to raise the number of subjects and reinforce the CDR3 publicity analysis. What the research found in general, with its limitations: Compared with post-natal repertoires, fetal gammadelta thymocyte repertoires had previously been reported to be enriched for TRDV2, TRGV8 and TRGV9 usage, low N additions and public CDR3s.

The CDR3 spans 17 residues, from the cysteine through the phenylalanine. Only CDR3 DNA remains: 51 bases, in frame from the first base. The CDR1 and CDR2 encoded by the germline V gene are GEAIGNYY and EKD. Germline trimming: 3 bases from V, 3 bases from J; junction bases outside gene matches: 14. Fetal thymuses came from elective pregnancy terminations at about 14 to 22 weeks estimated gestational age, performed for socio-psychological reasons in Singapore. All fetuses were judged to be structurally normal by ultrasound prior to termination and by gross morphological examination after termination. Thymocytes were stained with Zombie NIR viability dye and antibodies against CD3 (UCHT1), TCRgammadelta (11F2), TCRVgamma9 (IMMU360) and TCRVdelta2 (IMMU389). TRD and TRG CDR3 repertoires were generated in bulk, separately, from sorted Vgamma9Vdelta2 and nonVgamma9Vdelta2 gammadelta thymocytes obtained from human fetal and pediatric thymuses. As previously described, thymic cell suspensions were prepared from both fetal and post-natal thymuses. Cells that were CD3+ gammadeltaTCR+ Vgamma9+ Vdelta2+ were sorted as Vgamma9Vdelta2 thymocytes. Cell sorting was done on a FACS Aria III cell sorter (BD Biosciences).

The reads were generated on an Illumina MiSeq. The published analysis was carried out like this. To analyze publicity, the Vgamma9Vdelta2 and nonVgamma9Vdelta2 bulk CDR3 files from each subject were merged so that every subject had one combined repertoire. Using base R and dplyr, each CDR3 amino acid sequence was checked across 9 single-cell datasets and about 11 bulk repertoires to give a publicity score ranging from 0 to 19. TCRdb recomputed clones from the public reads with CATT; identical DNA rows were then combined. The V and J calls, along with clone size, are taken from TCRdb and not from the paper's own processing. The sample table holds hundreds of delta-chain clones, of which 25% to 30% were seen once. The top ten clones comprise roughly a quarter of the sample. Concerning this clone: What antigen it recognizes has not been identified. A far larger clone is one base from this, pointing to a likely read error. Other DNA sequences in this sample translate to the same CDR3.

The source is a human fetus. Rearrangement joined TRDV2 to TRDJ1; 8 bases in between match TRDD3. Sequencing input: Vgamma9Vdelta2 gamma-delta T cells from the thymus. Explained via the paper, the cell subset or site label denotes: sorted CD3+gammadeltaTCR+Vgamma9+Vdelta2+ thymocytes. The CDR3 region has the sequence CACDSAPTGGYADKLIF. The DNA is as follows: TGTGCCTGTGACTCTGCCCCTACTGGGGGGTACGCCGATAAACTCATCTTT.